The present entry profiles one T cell receptor beta chain with its context. Which antigen it targets is not known. No per-base quality is available; no much larger clone lies one base away. At the junction V is shortened by 7 bases and J by 7 bases, with 11 bases in between. From the cysteine through the phenylalanine, the CDR3 covers 13 amino acids. Only CDR3 DNA remains: 39 bases, in frame from the first base. The germline V gene (reference sequence) gives CDR1 as LNHNV and CDR2 as YYDKDF. The CDR3 regions of human TCRbeta chains were analyzed by immunosequencing. The source study handled its data this way. TCRs in the repertoires were compared against a reference library of SARS-CoV-2-specific TCRs that had been generated with the MIRA antigen-specificity platform. Breadth was defined as the fraction of unique TCRs that were SARS-CoV-2-associated. Depth was defined as the fraction of total T cells that were SARS-CoV-2-associated. Using the MIRA data, each spike-specific TCR was assigned both to the spike region to which the TCR was reactive and to a CD4 or CD8 class. Log10-transformed breadth and depth values were compared by one-way ANOVA with Sidak's multiple comparisons tests. TCRdb obtained this table from immuneACCESS and retained in-frame rearrangements with V and J assigned. These tables miss some clones; where compared with another copy, unresolved V genes account for less than half of the shortfall, and the remainder is unexplained. The DNA gave D and trimming, while V, J and clone size come from that table. The sample has about 130,000 clones on record, more than 90% of them singletons. Roughly 1% of the sample goes to the ten largest clones.

This record comes from a study of T cell responses to AZD1222 COVID-19 vaccine (dated by TCRdb to the early 2020s). Context from the whole study: A total of 240 or so trial participants underwent TCR sequencing, of whom some 200 had received two doses of AZD1222 and about 25 had received two doses of the MenACWY control vaccine. Enrollment into the trials was organized by age into subgroups of 18-55, 56-69 and 70-plus years, and those subgroups contained about 160, 30 and 59 TCR-sequenced participants, respectively.

The sample's time point, from its label and the paper: about 28 days (+/-7) after the second vaccine dose. Because spike-specific TCR depth and breadth did not differ between the two schedules, AZD1222 recipients who got a second dose at roughly 4 weeks were pooled with those who got a second dose at roughly 12 weeks. Vaccinee samples came from UK trials COV001 and COV002, including a single-blind randomized controlled phase 2/3 trial of AZD1222 (ChAdOx1 nCoV-19) in healthy adults. For TCRbeta chain sequencing, PBMC samples were collected from trial participants at day 0 and at day 28 after the second dose. Beyond this particular receptor, the publication reports: Conclusions about previously exposed vaccinees were limited because only a handful of AZD1222 recipients were SARS-CoV-2 seropositive at baseline. The vaccine-associated CD4 TCRs covered the entire spike protein, and the dominant responses fell in regions 160-218 and 743-854. Epitopes outside the regions mutated in the B.1.351 and B.1.1.7 variants were reportedly recognized by nearly half of the unique spike-specific TCRs. Participants were mostly white British, with more females than males. The authors suggested clonal diversity may have been underestimated. In the small 56-69-year group, the increase in depth fell short of significance, most likely because of low power. Because no day 14 peak-response samples were available, repertoires were characterized only after the peak T cell response. After two AZD1222 doses, both the breadth and the depth of spike-specific TCRs were significantly higher than at day 0 and than in MenACWY recipients.

This specimen consisted of peripheral blood, obtained 28 days after the second AZD1222 dose. This receptor was taken from an adult who received the AZD1222 COVID-19 vaccine. This sequence uses TRBV15 and TRBJ1-6; a tentative D match to TRBD1 spans 6 bases. The CDR3 reads CATKLGANSPLHF. In nucleotides, the sequence is TGTGCCACCAAGTTGGGGGCGAATTCACCCCTCCACTTT.